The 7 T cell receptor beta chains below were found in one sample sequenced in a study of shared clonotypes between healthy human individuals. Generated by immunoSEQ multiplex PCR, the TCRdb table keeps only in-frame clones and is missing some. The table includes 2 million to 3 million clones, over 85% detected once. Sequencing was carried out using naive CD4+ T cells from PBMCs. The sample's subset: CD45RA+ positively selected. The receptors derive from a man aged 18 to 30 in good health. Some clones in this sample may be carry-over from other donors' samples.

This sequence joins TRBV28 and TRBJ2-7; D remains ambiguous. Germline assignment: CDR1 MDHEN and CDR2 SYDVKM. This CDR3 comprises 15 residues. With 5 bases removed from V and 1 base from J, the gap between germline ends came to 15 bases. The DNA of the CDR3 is TGTGCCAGCAGTCTAAAACCCCCTAGTTCCTACGAGCAGTACTTC. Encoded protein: CASSLKPPSSYEQYF. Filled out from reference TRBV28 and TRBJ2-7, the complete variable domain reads DVKVTQSSRYLVKRTGEKVFLECVQDMDHENMFWYRQDPGLGLRLIYFSYDVKMKEKGDIPEGYSVSREKKERFSLILESASTNQTSMYLCASSLKPPSSYEQYFGPGTRLTVT.

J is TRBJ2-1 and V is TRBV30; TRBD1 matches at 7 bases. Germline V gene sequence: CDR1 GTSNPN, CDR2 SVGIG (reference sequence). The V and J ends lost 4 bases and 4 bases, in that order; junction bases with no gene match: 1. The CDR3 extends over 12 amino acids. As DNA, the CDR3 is TGTGCCTGGATGACAGGGTACAATGAGCAGTTCTTC. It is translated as CAWMTGYNEQFF.

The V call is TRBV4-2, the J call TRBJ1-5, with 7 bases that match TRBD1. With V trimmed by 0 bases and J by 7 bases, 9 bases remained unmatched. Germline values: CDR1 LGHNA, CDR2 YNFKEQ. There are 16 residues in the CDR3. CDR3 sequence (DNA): TGTGCCAGCAGCCAAGATTTCAGACAGGGCGGACAGCCCCAGCATTTT. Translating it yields CASSQDFRQGGQPQHF.

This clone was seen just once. CDR3 nucleotide sequence: TGTGCCAGCTCACCGTCGCTCGGGCACCTGAATGAAAAACTGTTTTTT. Protein product: CASSPSLGHLNEKLFF. The V call is TRBV18, the J call TRBJ1-4, with D uncertain. CDR3 size: 16 residues. Looked up from germline, CDR1 is KGHSH and CDR2 is LQKENI. Trimming cost V 3 bases and J 5 bases, with 16 bases left between them.

The CDR3 sequence is CAGARALNEKLFF. CDR3 bases: TGTGCCGGGGCCAGGGCCCTTAATGAAAAACTGTTTTTT. The V and J genes are TRBV28 and TRBJ1-4; D might be TRBD1 (5 bases). V was shortened by 11 bases and J by 4 bases, with 14 bases between the two germline ends. This CDR3 has 13 residues. CDR1 is MDHEN and CDR2 is SYDVKM in the germline V gene.

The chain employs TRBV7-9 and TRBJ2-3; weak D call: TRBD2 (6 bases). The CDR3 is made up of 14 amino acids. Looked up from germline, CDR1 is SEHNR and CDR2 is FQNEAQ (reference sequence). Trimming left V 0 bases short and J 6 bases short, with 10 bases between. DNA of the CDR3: TGTGCCAGCAGCTTAGCGTTTACTAGCGATACGCAGTATTTT. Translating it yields CASSLAFTSDTQYF. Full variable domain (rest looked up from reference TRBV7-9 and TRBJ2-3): DTGVSQNPRHKITKRGQNVTFRCDPISEHNRLYWYRQTLGQGPEFLTYFQNEAQLEKSRLLSDRFSAERPKGSFSTLEIQRTEQGDSAMYLCASSLAFTSDTQYFGPGTRLTVL.

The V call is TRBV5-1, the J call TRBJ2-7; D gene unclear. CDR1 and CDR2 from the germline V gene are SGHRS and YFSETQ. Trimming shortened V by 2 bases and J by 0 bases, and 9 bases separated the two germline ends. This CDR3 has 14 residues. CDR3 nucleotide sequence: TGCGCCAGCAGCTTCCAGGAAAACTCCTACGAGCAGTACTTC. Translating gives CASSFQENSYEQYF. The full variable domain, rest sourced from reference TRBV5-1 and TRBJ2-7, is KAGVTQTPRYLIKTRGQQVTLSCSPISGHRSVSWYQQTPGQGLQFLFEYFSETQRNKGNFPGRFSGRQFSNSRSEMNVSTLELGDSALYLCASSFQENSYEQYFGPGTRLTVT.